This TCR beta chain was documented in a study of human T cells and chemical hapten exposure. Background on the study: Affected patients, primarily female, had alopecia areata, totalis or universalis.

TCRdb recomputed calls from the RACE reads with MiXCR, one row per CDR3 protein. The sample contains roughly 200,000 distinct CDR3 sequences, 24% of which appear only once. Time point here: patch test 3, about 24 weeks after DPC sensitization. The treatment denotes: therapeutic diphenylcyclopropenone sensitization with weekly scalp DPC. This clonotype has only a few counts. The CDR3 extends over 17 amino acids. Germline CDR1 and CDR2: DFQATT and SNEGSKA (reference sequence). J gave up 2 bases and V 3 bases, and 9 bases lay outside the gene matches. V and J are TRBV20-1 and TRBJ2-1; 11 nucleotides match TRBD2. The sequencing used whole blood, collected in connection with sensitization to the hapten diphenylcyclopropenone (DPC). This receptor was taken from a woman aged 40 to 50 with alopecia areata. Some clones in this sample may be carry-over from other donors' samples. DNA for the CDR3: TGCAGTGCTAGCCTAGAGCTAGCGGGAGGACCCTACAATGAGCAGTTCTTC. This translates into CSASLELAGGPYNEQFF.